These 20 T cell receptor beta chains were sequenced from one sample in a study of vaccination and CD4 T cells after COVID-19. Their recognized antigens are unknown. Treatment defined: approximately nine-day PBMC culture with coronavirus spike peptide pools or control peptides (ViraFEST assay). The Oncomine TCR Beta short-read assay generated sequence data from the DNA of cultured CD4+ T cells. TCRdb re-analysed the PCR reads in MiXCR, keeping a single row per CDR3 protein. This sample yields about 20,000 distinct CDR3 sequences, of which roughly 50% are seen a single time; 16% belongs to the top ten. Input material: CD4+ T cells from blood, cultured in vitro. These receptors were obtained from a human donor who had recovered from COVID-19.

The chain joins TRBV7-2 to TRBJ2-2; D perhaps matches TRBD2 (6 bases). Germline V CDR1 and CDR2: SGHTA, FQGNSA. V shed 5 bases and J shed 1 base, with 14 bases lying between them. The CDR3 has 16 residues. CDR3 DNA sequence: TGTGCCAGCAGCCTACGGCGGGGCTTGAACACCGGGGAGCTGTTTTTT. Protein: CASSLRRGLNTGELFF.

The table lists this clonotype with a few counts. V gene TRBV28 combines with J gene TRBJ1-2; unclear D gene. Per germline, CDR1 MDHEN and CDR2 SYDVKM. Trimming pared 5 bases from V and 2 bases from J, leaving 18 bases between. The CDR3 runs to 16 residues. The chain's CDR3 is CASSPGGVYLNYGYTF. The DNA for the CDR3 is TGTGCCAGCAGTCCCGGAGGAGTATATCTAAACTATGGCTACACCTTC.

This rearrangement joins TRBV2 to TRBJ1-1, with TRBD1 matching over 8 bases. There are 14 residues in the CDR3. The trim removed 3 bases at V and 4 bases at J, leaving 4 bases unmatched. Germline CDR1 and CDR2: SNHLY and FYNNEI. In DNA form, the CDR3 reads TGTGCCAGCAGTGAGTCAGGGGGCGGCACTGAAGCTTTCTTT. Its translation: CASSESGGGTEAFF.

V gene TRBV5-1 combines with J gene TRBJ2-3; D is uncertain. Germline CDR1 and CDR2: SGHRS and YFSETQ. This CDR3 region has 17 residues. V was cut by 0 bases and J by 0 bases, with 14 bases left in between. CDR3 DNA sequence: TGCGCCAGCAGCTTGGGGGGTAACCGATTTAGCACAGATACGCAGTATTTT. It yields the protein CASSLGGNRFSTDTQYF.

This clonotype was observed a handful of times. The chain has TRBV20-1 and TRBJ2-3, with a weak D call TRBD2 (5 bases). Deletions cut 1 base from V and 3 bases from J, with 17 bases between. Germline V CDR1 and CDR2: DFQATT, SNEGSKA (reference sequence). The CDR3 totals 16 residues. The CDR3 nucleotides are TGCAGTGCTAGAGGGACGAGGGCTAGTACAACAGATACGCAGTATTTT. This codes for CSARGTRASTTDTQYF.

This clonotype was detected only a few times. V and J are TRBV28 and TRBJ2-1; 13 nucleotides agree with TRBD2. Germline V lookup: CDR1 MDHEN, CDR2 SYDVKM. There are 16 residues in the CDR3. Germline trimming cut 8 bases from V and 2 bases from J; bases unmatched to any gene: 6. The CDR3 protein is CASQALAGGPYNEQFF. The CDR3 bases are TGTGCCAGCCAAGCACTAGCGGGAGGGCCCTACAATGAGCAGTTCTTC. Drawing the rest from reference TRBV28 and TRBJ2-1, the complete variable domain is DVKVTQSSRYLVKRTGEKVFLECVQDMDHENMFWYRQDPGLGLRLIYFSYDVKMKEKGDIPEGYSVSREKKERFSLILESASTNQTSMYLCASQALAGGPYNEQFFGPGTRLTVL.

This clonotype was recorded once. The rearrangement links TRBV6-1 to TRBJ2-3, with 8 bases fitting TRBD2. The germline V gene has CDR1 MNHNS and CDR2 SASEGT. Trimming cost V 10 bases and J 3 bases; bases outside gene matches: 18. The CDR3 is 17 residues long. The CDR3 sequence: CATVRASSGKYTDTQYF. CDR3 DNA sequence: TGTGCCACCGTTAGGGCCAGTAGCGGGAAGTATACAGATACGCAGTATTTT.

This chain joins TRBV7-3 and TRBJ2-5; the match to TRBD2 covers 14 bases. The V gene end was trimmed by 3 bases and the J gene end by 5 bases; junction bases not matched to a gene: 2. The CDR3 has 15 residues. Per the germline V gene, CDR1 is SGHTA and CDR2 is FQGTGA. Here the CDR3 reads CASSLTSGGGETQYF. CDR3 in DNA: TGTGCCAGCAGCTTGACTAGCGGGGGGGGTGAGACCCAGTACTTC.

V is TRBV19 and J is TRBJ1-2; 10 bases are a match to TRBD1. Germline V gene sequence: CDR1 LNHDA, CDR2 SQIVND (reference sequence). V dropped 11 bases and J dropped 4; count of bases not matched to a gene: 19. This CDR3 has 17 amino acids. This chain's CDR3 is CAPYSPETGGVIYGYTF. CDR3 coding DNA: TGTGCCCCTTACAGCCCGGAGACAGGGGGCGTCATCTATGGCTACACCTTC. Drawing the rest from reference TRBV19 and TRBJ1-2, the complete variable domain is DGGITQSPKYLFRKEGQNVTLSCEQNLNHDAMYWYRQDPGQGLRLIYYSQIVNDFQKGDIAEGYSVSREKKESFPLTVTSAQKNPTAFYLCAPYSPETGGVIYGYTFGSGTRLTVV.

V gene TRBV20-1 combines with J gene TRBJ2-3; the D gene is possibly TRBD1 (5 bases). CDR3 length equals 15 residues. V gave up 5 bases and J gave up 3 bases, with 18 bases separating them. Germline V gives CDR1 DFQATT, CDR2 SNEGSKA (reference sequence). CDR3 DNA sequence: TGCAGTGCTCCCCATCCTTCCCAGGGTACAGATACGCAGTATTTT. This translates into CSAPHPSQGTDTQYF.

The CDR3 DNA follows: TGTGCCAGCAGCTACGGGGGTAGAGGATCCACAGATACGCAGTATTTT. It is translated as CASSYGGRGSTDTQYF. The chain uses TRBV25-1 and TRBJ2-3, with D perhaps matching TRBD2 (6 bases). The germline V and J ends were trimmed by 6 bases and 2 bases, with 18 bases remaining between them. The CDR3 runs to 16 residues. The germline V gene encodes CDR1 MGHDK and CDR2 SYGVNS.

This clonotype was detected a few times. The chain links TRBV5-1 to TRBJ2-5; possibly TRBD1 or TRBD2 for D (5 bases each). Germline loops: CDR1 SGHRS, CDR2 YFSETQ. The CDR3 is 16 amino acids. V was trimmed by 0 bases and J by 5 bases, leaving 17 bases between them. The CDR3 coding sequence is TGCGCCAGCAGCTTGGGGGAATGGGACCCCCGGGAGACCCAGTACTTC. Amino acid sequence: CASSLGEWDPRETQYF.

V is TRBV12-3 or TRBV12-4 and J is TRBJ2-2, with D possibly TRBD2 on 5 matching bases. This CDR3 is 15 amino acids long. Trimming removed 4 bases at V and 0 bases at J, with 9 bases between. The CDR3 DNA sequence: TGTGCCAGCAGTTATCGGACTGCGAACACCGGGGAGCTGTTTTTT. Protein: CASSYRTANTGELFF.

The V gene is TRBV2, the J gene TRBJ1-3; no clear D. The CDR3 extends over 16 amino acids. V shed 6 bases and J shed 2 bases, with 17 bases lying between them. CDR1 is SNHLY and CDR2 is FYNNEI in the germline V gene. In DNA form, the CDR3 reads TGTGCCAGCAGCGCCGTATCGGGGAAAGCTGGAAACACCATATATTTT. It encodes CASSAVSGKAGNTIYF.

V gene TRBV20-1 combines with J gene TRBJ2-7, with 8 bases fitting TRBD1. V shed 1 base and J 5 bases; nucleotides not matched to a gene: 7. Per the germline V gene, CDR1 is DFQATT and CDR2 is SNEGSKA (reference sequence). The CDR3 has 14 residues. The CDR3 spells CSARVGTGGDEQYF. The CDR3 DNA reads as TGCAGTGCTAGAGTCGGCACAGGGGGTGACGAGCAGTACTTC.

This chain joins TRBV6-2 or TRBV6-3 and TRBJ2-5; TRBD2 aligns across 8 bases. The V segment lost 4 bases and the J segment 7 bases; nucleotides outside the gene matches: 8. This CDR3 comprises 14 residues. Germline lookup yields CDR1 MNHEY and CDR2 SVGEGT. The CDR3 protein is CASSLAGGGRTQYF. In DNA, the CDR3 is TGTGCCAGCAGTTTGGCGGGAGGAGGCCGGACCCAGTACTTC.

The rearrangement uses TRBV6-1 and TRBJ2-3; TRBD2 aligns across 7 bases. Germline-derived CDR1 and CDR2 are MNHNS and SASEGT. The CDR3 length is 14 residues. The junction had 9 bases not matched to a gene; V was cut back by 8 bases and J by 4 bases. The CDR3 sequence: CASVVGGSADTQYF. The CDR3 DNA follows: TGTGCCAGCGTTGTGGGGGGGAGTGCAGATACGCAGTATTTT.

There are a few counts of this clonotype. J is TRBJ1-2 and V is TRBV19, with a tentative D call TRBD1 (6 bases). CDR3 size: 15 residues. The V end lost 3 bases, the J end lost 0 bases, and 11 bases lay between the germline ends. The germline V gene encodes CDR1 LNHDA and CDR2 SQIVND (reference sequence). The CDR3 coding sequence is TGTGCCAGTAGTATTTCTGGGACACCTAACTATGGCTACACCTTC. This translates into CASSISGTPNYGYTF. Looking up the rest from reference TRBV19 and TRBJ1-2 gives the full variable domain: DGGITQSPKYLFRKEGQNVTLSCEQNLNHDAMYWYRQDPGQGLRLIYYSQIVNDFQKGDIAEGYSVSREKKESFPLTVTSAQKNPTAFYLCASSISGTPNYGYTFGSGTRLTVV.

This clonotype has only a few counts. In nucleotides, the CDR3 is TGCAGTGCTACGGAGTATACTGAAGCTTTCTTT. It yields the protein CSATEYTEAFF. This chain links TRBV20-1 with TRBJ1-1; D is uncertain. V was trimmed by 4 bases and J by 5 bases, leaving 8 bases between them. This CDR3 is 11 amino acids long. Germline-derived CDR1 and CDR2 are DFQATT and SNEGSKA (reference sequence).

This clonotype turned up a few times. CDR3: CASSLGLQTPLHF. The CDR3 DNA follows: TGTGCCAGCAGTTTAGGTTTGCAGACACCCCTCCACTTT. The rearrangement uses TRBV12-3 or TRBV12-4 and TRBJ1-6; D gene ambiguous. V was trimmed by 1 base and J by 11 bases, leaving 9 bases between them. This CDR3 is 13 amino acids long.